Listed here are 20 T cell receptor beta chains from one sample, sequenced in a study of identical twins. TCRdb reprocessed the 5' RACE reads with MiXCR, giving one entry per CDR3 protein. The data show under 800,000 distinct CDR3 sequences, roughly 20% seen once. These sequences were also reported in another study, on T cells expressing NK-cell markers.

Material for sequencing was PBMCs. The receptors originated from a woman between 18 and 29 years old in good health.

The rearrangement uses TRBV5-5 and TRBJ1-1; TRBD1 might be the D (6 bases). Germline CDR1 is SGHKS and CDR2 is YYEKEE (reference sequence). V was shortened by 4 bases and J by 1 base, with 17 bases between the two germline ends. The CDR3 consists of 16 residues. The CDR3 DNA sequence: TGTGCCAGCAGCAGGGGGGACGGATCAGGGAACACTGAAGCTTTCTTT. Translation gives CASSRGDGSGNTEAFF.

This clonotype appeared a few times. The chain has TRBV7-2 and TRBJ2-7, with D unclear. Germline V lookup: CDR1 SGHTA, CDR2 FQGNSA. V lost 2 bases and J lost 2, with 13 bases in between. The CDR3 has 15 amino acids. This chain's CDR3 is CASSLLTPAPYEQYF. DNA for the CDR3: TGTGCCAGCAGCTTATTAACTCCCGCTCCCTACGAGCAGTACTTC.

This clonotype was observed many times. The chain combines TRBV27 with TRBJ2-7, with 9 bases fitting TRBD1. Germline CDR1 and CDR2: MNHEY and SMNVEV (reference sequence). The CDR3 runs to 14 residues. Trimming took 5 bases from V and 4 from J; bases not matched to a gene: 6. The CDR3 nucleotides are TGTGCCAGCAGTGCGGGACAGGGCGGATACGAGCAGTACTTC. Translation gives CASSAGQGGYEQYF.

This clonotype occurred a few times. CDR3 amino acids: CASSHERSFHEQYF. In nucleotides, the CDR3 is TGTGCCAGCAGTCACGAAAGATCTTTCCACGAGCAGTACTTC. The chain has TRBV12-3 or TRBV12-4 and TRBJ2-7; no reliable D call. The V gene lost 5 bases and the J gene lost 5 bases, with 16 bases spanning the gap. The CDR3 consists of 14 residues.

The genes are TRBV7-2 and TRBJ2-4, with 9 bases that match TRBD2. J gave up 7 bases and V 5 bases, and 12 bases lay outside the gene matches. The germline gives CDR1 SGHTA, CDR2 FQGNSA. The length of the CDR3 is 16 residues. The DNA of the CDR3 is TGTGCCAGCAGCACAGGGCGGGAGGGGCGGGTGAACATTCAGTACTTC. Translation gives CASSTGREGRVNIQYF.

This clonotype was picked up a small number of times. This chain uses TRBV7-9 with TRBJ2-2; D gene ambiguous. CDR3 length: 11 residues. Germline-derived CDR1 and CDR2 are SEHNR and FQNEAQ (reference sequence). Trimming removed 3 bases from V and 7 bases from J, with 3 bases in between. The CDR3 nucleotides are TGTGCCAGCAGCTTTCTCGGGGAGCTGTTTTTT. Protein: CASSFLGELFF.

This clonotype was recorded a few times. CDR3 DNA sequence: TGCAGTGCTACGAGACAGAACACTGAAGCTTTCTTT. Translation gives CSATRQNTEAFF. V is TRBV20-1 and J is TRBJ1-1; D gene unclear. This CDR3 spans 12 amino acids. V lost 4 bases, J lost 1 base, and 7 bases lay in between. Germline V gene sequence: CDR1 DFQATT, CDR2 SNEGSKA (reference sequence).

There are a few counts of this clonotype. The chain carries TRBV4-3 and TRBJ2-7, with no clear D. V was shortened by 0 bases and J by 2 bases, with 8 bases between the two germline ends. Germline lookup yields CDR1 LGHNA and CDR2 YSLEER. This CDR3 region has 14 residues. The CDR3, as DNA: TGCGCCAGCAGCCAAGACTACTCAACCTACGAGCAGTACTTC. It is translated as CASSQDYSTYEQYF.

The V gene is TRBV20-1, the J gene TRBJ2-1; 9 bases are shared with TRBD2. The CDR3 loop spans 14 amino acids. Germline V lookup: CDR1 DFQATT, CDR2 SNEGSKA (reference sequence). Trimming at V came to 5 bases and at J to 6 bases, leaving 8 bases not matched to a gene. CDR3 sequence reads: CSAVIAGVPNEQFF. CDR3 DNA sequence: TGCAGTGCTGTCATAGCGGGAGTCCCCAATGAGCAGTTCTTC.

V and J are TRBV19 and TRBJ1-1; a possible D gene is TRBD1 (5 bases). With 3 bases removed from V and 5 bases from J, the gap between germline ends came to 13 bases. The CDR3 totals 14 residues. The germline gives CDR1 LNHDA, CDR2 SQIVND (reference sequence). The CDR3 region has the DNA TGTGCCAGTAGTATCGAGGGGCTCGGGACTGAAGCTTTCTTT. Amino acids: CASSIEGLGTEAFF.

The sample holds many counts of this clonotype. The rearrangement links TRBV7-8 to TRBJ2-5; D ambiguous. The CDR3 spans 11 residues. The V end lost 5 bases, the J end lost 3 bases, and 4 bases lay between the germline ends. Germline lookup yields CDR1 SGHVS and CDR2 FQNEAQ. The DNA of the CDR3 is TGTGCCAGCAGCGGGGAAGAGACCCAGTACTTC. Translating gives CASSGEETQYF.

This clonotype was observed a handful of times. This sequence joins TRBV6-4 and TRBJ1-2; D call uncertain. There are 12 residues in the CDR3. V shed 8 bases and J shed 6 bases, with 13 bases lying between them. CDR1 is MRHNA, CDR2 SNTAGT, per germline. CDR3 in amino acids: CASSGSGDGYTF. The CDR3 DNA sequence: TGTGCCAGCTCCGGCTCCGGGGATGGCTACACCTTC.

The CDR3 loop is CAVLGGGGNIQYF. In DNA, the CDR3 is TGTGCCGTCCTGGGGGGGGGCGGAAACATTCAGTACTTC. The chain couples TRBV6-1 to TRBJ2-4; D might be TRBD2 (7 bases). V dropped 11 bases and J dropped 6 bases, with 17 bases sitting between them. The CDR3 covers 13 residues. Germline values: CDR1 MNHNS, CDR2 SASEGT.

The chain couples TRBV7-9 to TRBJ1-2; no clear D gene. CDR3 length equals 13 residues. With 8 bases removed from V and 8 bases from J, the gap between germline ends came to 18 bases. Germline lookup yields CDR1 SEHNR and CDR2 FQNEAQ (reference sequence). CDR3 nucleotide sequence: TGTGCCAGCCCCTCCGGAGTCACTAGGGGCTACACCTTC. The encoded protein is CASPSGVTRGYTF.

This clonotype was observed many times. The V gene is TRBV16, the J gene TRBJ1-3; D is uncertain. Deletions cut 8 bases from V and 0 bases from J, with 8 bases between. Germline lookup yields CDR1 KGHSY and CDR2 FQNENV. The CDR3 length is 13 residues. The CDR3 DNA is TGTGCCAGCTCCGAATTCTCTGGAAACACCATATATTTT. It is translated as CASSEFSGNTIYF.

This clonotype was seen more than once but under ten times. The chain joins TRBV25-1 to TRBJ2-1; D is possibly TRBD2 (5 bases). CDR1 is MGHDK and CDR2 is SYGVNS in the germline V gene. V lost 4 bases and J lost 8, with 15 bases in between. The CDR3 is 14 residues long. The CDR3 loop reads CASSGLRVADEQFF. In nucleotides, the CDR3 is TGTGCCAGCAGTGGCCTGAGGGTTGCCGATGAGCAGTTCTTC.

This clonotype was recorded a few times. The chain employs TRBV7-9 and TRBJ2-3; TRBD1 matches at 10 bases. Germline trimming cut 5 bases from V and 5 bases from J; bases unmatched to any gene: 4. The germline CDR1 and CDR2 sequences are SEHNR and FQNEAQ (reference sequence). The CDR3 consists of 14 residues. The DNA for the CDR3 is TGTGCCAGCAGCGCCGGGACAGGGGTAGATACGCAGTATTTT. This translates into CASSAGTGVDTQYF. The variable domain in full, completed from reference TRBV7-9 and TRBJ2-3, reads DTGVSQNPRHKITKRGQNVTFRCDPISEHNRLYWYRQTLGQGPEFLTYFQNEAQLEKSRLLSDRFSAERPKGSFSTLEIQRTEQGDSAMYLCASSAGTGVDTQYFGPGTRLTVL.

This clonotype was counted between two and nine times. The chain recombines TRBV5-6 with TRBJ2-1; 8 bases align to TRBD2. With V trimmed by 0 bases and J by 10 bases, 6 bases remained unmatched. CDR1 SGHDT and CDR2 YYEEEE come from the germline V gene. CDR3 length equals 14 residues. The CDR3 DNA is TGTGCCAGCAGCTTGGGACTAGCGCTAGGGGAGCAGTTCTTC. It codes for CASSLGLALGEQFF.

The CDR3 DNA sequence: TGTGCCAGCAGTGGGGGCCCCGGGACAGCCTCTTACGAGCAGTACTTC. It encodes CASSGGPGTASYEQYF. The rearrangement joins TRBV25-1 to TRBJ2-7; 7 nucleotides align to TRBD1. CDR3 length: 16 residues. The junction had 13 bases not matched to a gene; V was cut back by 4 bases and J by 4 bases. Germline CDR1 is MGHDK and CDR2 is SYGVNS.

This clonotype was recorded a few times. The chain employs TRBV29-1 and TRBJ2-3; 7 nucleotides line up with TRBD1. Germline V CDR1 and CDR2: SQVTM, ANQGSEA. CDR3 length: 16 amino acids. J was trimmed by 2 bases and V by 6 bases; bases with no gene match: 14. CDR3 protein: CSVPPGQTGTTDTQYF. CDR3 nucleotides: TGCAGCGTCCCGCCGGGGCAGACAGGGACCACAGATACGCAGTATTTT.